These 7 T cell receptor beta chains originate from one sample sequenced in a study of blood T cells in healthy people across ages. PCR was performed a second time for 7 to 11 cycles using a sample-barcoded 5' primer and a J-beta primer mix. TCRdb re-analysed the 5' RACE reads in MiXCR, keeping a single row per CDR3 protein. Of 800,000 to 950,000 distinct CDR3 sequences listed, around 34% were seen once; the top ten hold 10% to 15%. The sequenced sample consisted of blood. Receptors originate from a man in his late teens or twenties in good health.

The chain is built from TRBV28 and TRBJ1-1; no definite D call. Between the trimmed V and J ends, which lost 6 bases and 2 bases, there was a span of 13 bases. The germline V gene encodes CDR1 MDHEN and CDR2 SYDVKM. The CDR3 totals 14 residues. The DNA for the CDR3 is TGTGCCAGCAGGTCCCCTCACAGTAACACTGAAGCTTTCTTT. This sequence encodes CASRSPHSNTEAFF. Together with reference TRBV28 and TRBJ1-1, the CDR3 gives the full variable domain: DVKVTQSSRYLVKRTGEKVFLECVQDMDHENMFWYRQDPGLGLRLIYFSYDVKMKEKGDIPEGYSVSREKKERFSLILESASTNQTSMYLCASRSPHSNTEAFFGQGTRLTVV.

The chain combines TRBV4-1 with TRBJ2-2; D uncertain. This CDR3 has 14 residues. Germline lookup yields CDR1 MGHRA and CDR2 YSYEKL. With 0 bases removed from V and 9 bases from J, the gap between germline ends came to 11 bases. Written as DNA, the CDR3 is TGCGCCAGCAGCCAAGATGTCGAAGTCCGGGAGCTGTTTTTT. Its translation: CASSQDVEVRELFF.

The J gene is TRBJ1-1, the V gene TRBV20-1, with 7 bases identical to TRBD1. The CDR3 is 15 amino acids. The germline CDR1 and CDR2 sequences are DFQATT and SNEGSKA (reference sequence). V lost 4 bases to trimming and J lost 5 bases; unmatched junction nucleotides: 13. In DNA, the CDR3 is TGCAGTGCTACAAGGAGACAGGGATCTCCAACTGAAGCTTTCTTT. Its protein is CSATRRQGSPTEAFF.

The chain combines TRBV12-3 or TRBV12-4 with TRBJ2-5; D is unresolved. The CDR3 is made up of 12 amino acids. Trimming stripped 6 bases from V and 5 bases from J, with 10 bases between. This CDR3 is CASRLGLETQYF. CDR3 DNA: TGTGCCAGCAGACTGGGCCTCGAGACCCAGTACTTC.

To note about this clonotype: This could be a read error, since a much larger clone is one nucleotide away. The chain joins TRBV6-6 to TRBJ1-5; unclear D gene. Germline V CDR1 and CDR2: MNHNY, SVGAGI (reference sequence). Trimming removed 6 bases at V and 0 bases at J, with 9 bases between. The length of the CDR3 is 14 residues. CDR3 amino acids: CASSLTLSNQPQHF. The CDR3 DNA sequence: TGTGCCAGCAGCCTGACACTTAGCAATCAGCCCCAGCATTTT.

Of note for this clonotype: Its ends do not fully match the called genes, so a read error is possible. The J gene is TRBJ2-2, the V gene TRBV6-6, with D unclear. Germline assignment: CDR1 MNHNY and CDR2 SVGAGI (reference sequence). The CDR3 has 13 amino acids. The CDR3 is CASSDSDTGELFF. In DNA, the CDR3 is TGTGCCAGCAGTGACTCAGACACCGGGGAGCTGTTTTTT.

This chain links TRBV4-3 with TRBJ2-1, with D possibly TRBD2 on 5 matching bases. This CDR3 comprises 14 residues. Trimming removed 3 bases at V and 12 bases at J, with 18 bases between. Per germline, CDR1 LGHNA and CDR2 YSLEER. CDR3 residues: CASSQRVLEARQFF. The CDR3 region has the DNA TGCGCCAGCAGCCAGAGGGTACTCGAAGCACGGCAGTTCTTC.